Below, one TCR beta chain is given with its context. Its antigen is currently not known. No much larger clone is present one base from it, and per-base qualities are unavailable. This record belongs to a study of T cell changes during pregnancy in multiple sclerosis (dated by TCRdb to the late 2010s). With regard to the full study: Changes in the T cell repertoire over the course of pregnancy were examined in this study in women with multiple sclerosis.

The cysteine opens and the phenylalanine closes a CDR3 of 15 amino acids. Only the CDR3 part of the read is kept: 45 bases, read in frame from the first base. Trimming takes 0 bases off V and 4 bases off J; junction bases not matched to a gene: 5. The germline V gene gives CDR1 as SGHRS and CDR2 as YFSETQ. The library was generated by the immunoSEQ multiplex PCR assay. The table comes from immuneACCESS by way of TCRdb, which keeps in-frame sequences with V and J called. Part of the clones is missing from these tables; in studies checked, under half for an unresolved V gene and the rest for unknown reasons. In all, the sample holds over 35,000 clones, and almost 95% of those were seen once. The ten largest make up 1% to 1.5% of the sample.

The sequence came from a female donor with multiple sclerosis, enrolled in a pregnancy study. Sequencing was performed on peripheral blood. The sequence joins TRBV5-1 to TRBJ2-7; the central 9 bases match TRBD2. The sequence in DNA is TGCGCCAGCAGCTTGGTAGGGACTAGCATGTACGAGCAGTACTTC. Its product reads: CASSLVGTSMYEQYF.